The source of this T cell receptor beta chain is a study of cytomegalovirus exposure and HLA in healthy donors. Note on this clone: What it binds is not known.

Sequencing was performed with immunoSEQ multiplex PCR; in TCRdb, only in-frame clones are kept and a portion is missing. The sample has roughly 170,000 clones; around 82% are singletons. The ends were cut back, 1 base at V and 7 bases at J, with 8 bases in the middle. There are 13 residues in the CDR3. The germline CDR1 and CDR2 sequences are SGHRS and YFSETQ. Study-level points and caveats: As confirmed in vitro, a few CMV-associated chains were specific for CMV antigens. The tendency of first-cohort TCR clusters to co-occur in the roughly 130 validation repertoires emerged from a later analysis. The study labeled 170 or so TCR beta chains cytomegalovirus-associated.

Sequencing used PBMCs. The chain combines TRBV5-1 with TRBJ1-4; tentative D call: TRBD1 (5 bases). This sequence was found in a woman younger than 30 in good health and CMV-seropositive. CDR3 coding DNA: TGCGCCAGCAGCTTGCGACAGCGTGAAAAACTGTTTTTT. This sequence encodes CASSLRQREKLFF.